Shown below are 9 T cell receptor beta chains from a single sample sequenced in a study of blood T cells in healthy people across ages. Primers used in a second PCR of roughly 6 to 11 cycles were a sample-barcoded 5' primer and a J-beta primer mix. TCRdb recomputed calls from the 5' RACE reads with MiXCR, one row per CDR3 protein. This sample yields over 950,000 distinct CDR3 sequences, of which more than 30% are seen a single time; roughly 14% belongs to the top ten. Specimen: blood. The receptors originated from a man aged 18 to 35 in good health.

This clonotype was found a few times. This rearrangement joins TRBV20-1 to TRBJ2-1; 8 bases align to TRBD2. The germline V gene encodes CDR1 DFQATT and CDR2 SNEGSKA (reference sequence). The trim removed 3 bases at V and 9 bases at J, leaving 13 bases unmatched. The CDR3 is made up of 15 amino acids. CDR3 nucleotide sequence: TGCAGTGCTAGTTCAGGACTAGCCCCTCAGAGTGAGCAGTTCTTC. Translated: CSASSGLAPQSEQFF.

The chain uses TRBV14 and TRBJ2-5; D remains unclear. The CDR3 is made up of 14 amino acids. V gave up 0 bases and J gave up 11 bases, with 16 bases separating them. In germline, CDR1 is SGHDN, CDR2 FVKESK. The CDR3, as DNA: TGTGCCAGCAGCCAAGATTCTGTTGGCCTTGAGCAGTACTTC. Translating it yields CASSQDSVGLEQYF.

V is TRBV15 and J is TRBJ1-1; D call uncertain. The CDR3 is made up of 20 amino acids. Between the trimmed V and J ends, which lost 2 bases and 3 bases, there was a span of 28 bases. In germline, CDR1 is LNHNV, CDR2 YYDKDF (reference sequence). The CDR3 protein is CATSRFLDPGSPGWDTEAFF. Written as DNA, the CDR3 is TGTGCCACCAGCAGATTCCTCGACCCTGGGTCCCCCGGGTGGGACACTGAAGCTTTCTTT.

A single count supports this clonotype. The genes are TRBV27 and TRBJ2-5, with D hard to call. Germline CDR1 reads MNHEY; CDR2 reads SMNVEV (reference sequence). This CDR3 has 14 amino acids. The V end was cut by 3 bases, the J end by 2 bases, with 10 bases between. As DNA, the CDR3 is TGTGCCAGCAGTTTTCGACGGTCGCAAGAGACCCAGTACTTC. Protein sequence: CASSFRRSQETQYF.

This clonotype appeared many times. The V call is TRBV30, the J call TRBJ1-2; a weak D match, TRBD1 (5 bases). The germline CDR1 and CDR2 sequences are GTSNPN and SVGIG (reference sequence). Trimming pared 0 bases from V and 4 bases from J, leaving 12 bases between. This CDR3 comprises 14 residues. CDR3 in amino acids: CAWSVSRDLYGYTF. Written as DNA, the CDR3 is TGTGCCTGGAGTGTATCCAGGGATCTCTATGGCTACACCTTC. The full variable domain, its missing parts supplied by reference TRBV30 and TRBJ1-2, is SQTIHQWPATLVQPVGSPLSLECTVEGTSNPNLYWYRQAAGRGLQLLFYSVGIGQISSEVPQNLSASRPQDRQFILSSKKLLLSDSGFYLCAWSVSRDLYGYTFGSGTRLTVV.

J is TRBJ2-3 and V is TRBV20-1; D may be TRBD2 (5 bases). Germline V gene lookup returns CDR1 DFQATT and CDR2 SNEGSKA (reference sequence). CDR3 length: 16 residues. V lost 1 base and J lost 4, with 18 bases in between. The chain's CDR3 is CSARALAIHEADTQYF. CDR3 sequence (DNA): TGCAGTGCTAGAGCCCTAGCCATCCACGAGGCAGATACGCAGTATTTT.

About this clonotype itself: A much larger clonotype is one base distant, so this may be a read error. V is TRBV10-3 and J is TRBJ1-4, with D hard to call. The CDR3 runs 13 residues. In germline, CDR1 is ENHRY, CDR2 SYGVKD. The CDR3 DNA is TGTGCCATCGGTGACGCCCTGGATGAAAAACTGTTTTTT. This codes for CAIGDALDEKLFF.

This clonotype was seen at least ten times. The genes are TRBV20-1 and TRBJ2-1, with TRBD2 as a possible D gene (6 bases). Looked up from germline, CDR1 is DFQATT and CDR2 is SNEGSKA (reference sequence). The V gene lost 4 bases and the J gene lost 8 bases, with 21 bases spanning the gap. This CDR3 has 15 residues. CDR3 DNA: TGCAGTGCTACTACCATAGGGACCTCGGGAGATGAGCAGTTCTTC. Translated: CSATTIGTSGDEQFF.

The chain carries TRBV20-1 and TRBJ2-3; 7 nucleotides agree with TRBD1. The CDR3 totals 13 residues. With V trimmed by 6 bases and J by 2 bases, 5 bases remained unmatched. CDR1 and CDR2 from the germline V gene are DFQATT and SNEGSKA (reference sequence). CDR3 nucleotides: TGCAGTGCCGACAGGGCCCCCACAGATACGCAGTATTTT. Its protein is CSADRAPTDTQYF.